The 25 T cell receptor gamma chains reported below all come from one sample, sequenced in a study of γδ T cells in repeated Plasmodium falciparum infection (dated by TCRdb to the early 2020s). Libraries were built with multiplex PCR. The listed sequencing device is Illumina MiSeq. For TCRdb, the public reads were processed anew by CATT, and duplicate DNA sequences were folded into one row. For this sample the table gives approximately 30,000 gamma-chain clones, of which under 1.5% were detected only once. 19% of the sample comes from the top ten. For bulk TCR repertoire analysis, Vgamma9/Vdelta2+ and Vdelta2-negative gammadelta T cell populations were isolated by flow sorting from peripheral blood mononuclear cells. The sequencing sample was made of gamma-delta T cells from blood. These receptors all stem from a pool of human donors (malaria-infected and uninfected, not separated).

This clone was seen ten or more times. This likely came from a read error, as a far larger clone is one base away. The sample contains more than one DNA sequence encoding this CDR3. The chain combines TRGV9 with TRGJP. This CDR3 comprises 17 residues. Looked up from germline, CDR1 is GITISATS and CDR2 is ISYDGTV (reference sequence). CDR3 sequence: CALWEEIQELGKKIKVF. CDR3 nucleotide sequence: TGTGCCCTGTGGGAGGAGATACAAGAGTTGGGCAAAAAAATCAAGGTATTT.

On this clone: A much bigger clone sits one base away, suggesting this may be a read error. The chain combines TRGV3 with TRGJ1 or TRGJ2. As TCRdb names no J gene, one was assigned here on the basis of a DNA match to germline. This CDR3 has 14 amino acids. Germline CDR1 VTNTFY, CDR2 YDVSTARD (reference sequence). Trimming took 3 bases from V and 3 from J; bases not matched to a gene: 8. The CDR3 DNA reads as TGTGCCACCTGGGACGGGGGGTGTTATTATAAGAAACTCTTT. Translation: CATWDGGCYYKKLF.

This clone was counted ten times or more. The rearrangement links TRGV3 to TRGJP2. The junction had 4 bases not matched to a gene; V was cut back by 0 bases and J by 3 bases. Germline V gives CDR1 VTNTFY, CDR2 YDVSTARD (reference sequence). The CDR3 consists of 15 residues. CDR3 loop: CATWDRQCSDWIKTF. For the CDR3, the DNA is TGTGCCACCTGGGACAGGCAGTGTAGTGATTGGATCAAGACGTTT.

This clone was recorded a few times. A far larger clone is a single base away, which makes a read error likely. Other nucleotide sequences in the sample specify the same CDR3. The chain employs TRGV9 and TRGJ1 or TRGJ2. Matching the DNA to germline supplied the J gene, which TCRdb does not give. Trimming took 0 bases from V and 1 from J; bases not matched to a gene: 3. Germline V gives CDR1 GITISATS, CDR2 ISYDGTV (reference sequence). This CDR3 has 14 amino acids. In DNA, the CDR3 is TGTGCCTTGTGGGAGGTGTTAAATTATTATAAGAAACTCTTT. Translation: CALWEVLNYYKKLF.

With respect to this clone: The protein TCRdb gives is from a much larger clone and does not agree with this DNA's translation at residue 3, likely a read error; the protein shown here comes from the DNA. The chain uses TRGV9 and TRGJ1 or TRGJ2. Because TCRdb records no J gene, it was assigned here through a match of the DNA to germline. The germline gives CDR1 GITISATS, CDR2 ISYDGTV (reference sequence). The CDR3 spans 14 residues. The CDR3 here is CASWETTNYYKKLF. The DNA for the CDR3 is TGTGCCTCGTGGGAGACTACGAATTATTATAAGAAACTCTTT.

This clone was seen ten or more times. TCRdb attributes to this sequence the protein of a much larger clone, which differs from the DNA translation at residue 8; a read error is likely, and the protein displayed is translated from the DNA. The rearrangement joins TRGV4 to TRGJP2. Matching the DNA to germline supplied the J gene, which TCRdb does not give. This CDR3 comprises 15 residues. Germline V gives CDR1 EGSTGY, CDR2 YDSYTSSV. J lost 3 bases, V lost 0 bases, and 4 bases had no gene match. The CDR3 spells CATWDGRGSDWIKTF. CDR3 nucleotides: TGTGCCACCTGGGATGGGCGGGGTAGTGATTGGATCAAGACGTTT.

In this sample, this clone turned up a few times. The protein recorded in TCRdb matches a much larger clone and deviates from this DNA's translation at residue 6, suggesting a read error; the protein here is obtained by translating the DNA. V usage is TRGV9 and J usage is TRGJ1 or TRGJ2. The J gene, left out of TCRdb, was set here by checking the DNA against germline. The germline V gene has CDR1 GITISATS and CDR2 ISYDGTV (reference sequence). The J segment lost 12 bases and the V segment lost 2 bases, leaving 10 bases of the junction unmatched. The CDR3 is 12 amino acids. This CDR3 reads CALWEAVKGKLF. The CDR3, as DNA: TGTGCCTTGTGGGAGGCCGTCAAGGGGAAACTCTTT.

To note about this clone: A single base is all that separates this from a far larger clone, so a read error is likely. Different DNA sequences within this sample yield the same CDR3. The V gene is TRGV9, the J gene TRGJP. TCRdb records no J gene; here it was assigned by comparing the DNA to germline. The CDR3 length is 18 residues. Germline V gene lookup returns CDR1 GITISATS and CDR2 ISYDGTV (reference sequence). V lost 2 bases to trimming and J lost 11 bases; unmatched junction nucleotides: 15. The CDR3 DNA follows: TGTGCCTTGTGGGAGGCCACCTTACTGGGGCTGGGCAAAAAAATCAAGGTATTT. Amino acid sequence: CALWEATLLGLGKKIKVF.

This clone was recorded many times. TCRdb pairs this DNA with a much larger clone's protein that differs at residue 6, likely a read error; the protein shown was translated from the DNA. The V call is TRGV9, the J call TRGJP. Here the J gene came from matching the DNA to germline, since TCRdb omits it. Germline lookup yields CDR1 GITISATS and CDR2 ISYDGTV (reference sequence). The CDR3 contains 17 residues. Trimming took 2 bases from V and 8 from J; bases not matched to a gene: 9. CDR3 region: CALWEAKAKLGKKIKVF. CDR3 sequence (DNA): TGTGCCTTGTGGGAGGCGAAGGCCAAGTTGGGCAAAAAAATCAAGGTATTT.

As to this clone: TCRdb attributes to this sequence the protein of a much larger clone, which differs from the DNA translation at residue 11; a read error is likely, and the protein displayed is translated from the DNA. For the V gene the call is TRGV9; the J gene has no call. CDR1 GITISATS and CDR2 ISYDGTV come from the germline V gene (reference sequence). The length of the CDR3 is 13 residues. In DNA, the CDR3 is TGTGCCTTGTGGGAGGCACCGAGTTGGTTCGAGATATTT. Translating it yields CALWEAPSWFEIF.

The sample holds many counts of this clone. TCRdb lists the protein of a much larger clone for this DNA, which differs at residue 13, so this is likely a read error; the protein given here is translated from the DNA itself. A V gene of TRGV9 was called, but no J gene was assigned. The CDR3 contains 15 residues. The germline gives CDR1 GITISATS, CDR2 ISYDGTV (reference sequence). The chain's CDR3 is CALWIQELGKKIEVF. The CDR3 nucleotides are TGTGCCTTGTGGATACAAGAGTTGGGCAAAAAAATCGAGGTATTT.

The table lists this clone with many counts. This chain joins TRGV4 and TRGJ1 or TRGJ2. The CDR3 totals 13 residues. Germline V gene lookup returns CDR1 EGSTGY and CDR2 YDSYTSSV. Trimming cost V 4 bases and J 5 bases; bases outside gene matches: 8. The CDR3 region is CATWELKDYKKLF. As DNA, the CDR3 is TGTGCCACCTGGGAGTTGAAGGATTATAAGAAACTCTTT.

This clone has a handful of counts. The protein that TCRdb holds for this DNA derives from a much larger clone and differs from the translated DNA at residue 4, which likely indicates a read error; the protein shown here is translated from the DNA. This sample includes further DNA sequences coding for the same CDR3. This chain links TRGV9 with TRGJ1 or TRGJ2. Germline matching of the DNA provided the J gene here, since TCRdb leaves it blank. Germline-derived CDR1 and CDR2 are GITISATS and ISYDGTV (reference sequence). This CDR3 is 11 amino acids long. CDR3 sequence: CALREVYKKLF. For the CDR3, the DNA is TGTGCCTTGCGGGAGGTATATAAGAAACTCTTT.

Note on this clone: A far larger clone differs by one base, so this is likely a read error. This CDR3 is also generated by other DNA sequences in the sample. This chain uses TRGV9 with TRGJP. CDR1 GITISATS and CDR2 ISYDGTV come from the germline V gene (reference sequence). This CDR3 contains 17 residues. This CDR3 reads CALWETDQELGKKIKVF. The DNA for the CDR3 is TGTGCCTTGTGGGAGACCGACCAAGAGTTAGGCAAAAAAATCAAGGTATTT.

This clone was recorded a few times. A read error is likely here: a far larger clone is one base away. The chain uses TRGV9 and TRGJ1 or TRGJ2. TCRdb supplies no J gene; here it was assigned by aligning the nucleotide sequence to germline. This CDR3 spans 12 amino acids. Germline CDR1 GITISATS, CDR2 ISYDGTV (reference sequence). The CDR3 sequence: CALWKGPDKKLF. DNA for the CDR3: TGTGCCCTGTGGAAGGGCCCCGATAAGAAACTCTTT.

Note on this clone: A far more abundant clone sits one base away, making this likely a read error. The V gene is TRGV2, the J gene TRGJP2. Germline matching of the DNA provided the J gene here, since TCRdb leaves it blank. Looked up from germline, CDR1 is EGSNGY and CDR2 is YDSYNSKV. The CDR3 is 13 residues long. The chain's CDR3 is CATWAHSDWIKTF. In DNA, the CDR3 is TGTGCCACCTGGGCCCACAGTGACTGGATCAAGACGTTT.

This clone appeared a few times. TCRdb records a much larger clone's protein for this DNA, with a difference at residue 4 that likely arises from a read error; the protein given is the translation of the DNA. The rearrangement joins TRGV3 to TRGJ1 or TRGJ2. TCRdb gives no J gene; it was assigned here by matching the DNA to germline. The CDR3 consists of 17 residues. The V gene's germline CDR1 is VTNTFY and CDR2 YDVSTARD (reference sequence). The CDR3 DNA follows: TGTGCCACCCGGGACAGGCGACAGCCCGTGAATTATTATAAGAAACTCTTT. Residues: CATRDRRQPVNYYKKLF.

On this clone: This DNA translates differently at residue 10 from the TCRdb protein, which is that of a much larger clone; a read error is likely, and the protein shown is the DNA's own translation. The V call is TRGV9, the J call TRGJ1 or TRGJ2. Here the J gene was assigned by germline matching of the DNA, as TCRdb has none. The CDR3 loop spans 13 amino acids. Unmatched junction bases numbered 10, after V lost 0 bases and J lost 11 bases. Per the germline V gene, CDR1 is GITISATS and CDR2 is ISYDGTV (reference sequence). The CDR3 coding sequence is TGTGCCTTGTGGGAGGTGCCATTGTATGAGAAACTCTTT. Translation: CALWEVPLYEKLF.

On this clone: The TCRdb protein, from a much larger clone, departs from this DNA's translation at residue 6, likely by read error; the protein shown derives from the DNA. The V gene is TRGV4, the J gene TRGJP. As TCRdb names no J gene, one was assigned here on the basis of a DNA match to germline. The CDR3 consists of 13 residues. Germline CDR1 reads EGSTGY; CDR2 reads YDSYTSSV. CDR3 residues: CATWESGKKIKVF. As DNA, the CDR3 is TGTGCCACCTGGGAGTCGGGCAAAAAAATCAAGGTATTT.

This clone was recorded many times. TCRdb's protein for this DNA is that of a much larger clone and differs from the translation at residue 5, likely a read error; the protein shown is the DNA translation. The chain has TRGV9 and TRGJ1 or TRGJ2. TCRdb does not report a J gene; here it was assigned by matching the DNA to germline references. This CDR3 region has 14 residues. Looked up from germline, CDR1 is GITISATS and CDR2 is ISYDGTV (reference sequence). CDR3 sequence reads: CALWGVVDYYKKLF. The CDR3 nucleotides read TGTGCCTTGTGGGGGGTGGTGGATTATTATAAGAAACTCTTT.

A note on this clone: For this DNA, TCRdb reports the protein of a much larger clone, which diverges at residue 4, most likely from a read error; the protein presented here is translated directly from the DNA. The genes are TRGV4 and TRGJ1 or TRGJ2. The J gene, absent from TCRdb, was called here by matching the DNA to germline. Looked up from germline, CDR1 is EGSTGY and CDR2 is YDSYTSSV. The CDR3 sequence is 14 residues long. CDR3 sequence: CATRDDRIYYKKLF. CDR3 DNA: TGTGCCACCCGGGATGATAGAATTTATTATAAGAAACTCTTT.

Details on this clone: This DNA's translation and the protein TCRdb lists, from a much larger clone, do not match at residue 6, likely due to a read error; the protein shown is translated from the DNA. This specimen includes other DNA sequences encoding the same CDR3. The chain carries TRGV9 and TRGJ1 or TRGJ2. TCRdb is silent on the J gene; assignment here came from matching the DNA to germline. This CDR3 contains 13 residues. Germline V CDR1 and CDR2: GITISATS, ISYDGTV (reference sequence). Trimming removed 4 bases from V and 4 bases from J; junction bases left unmatched: 7. The CDR3 protein is CALWDLSYYKKLF. CDR3 nucleotides: TGTGCCTTGTGGGATCTCTCGTATTATAAGAAACTCTTT.

This clone was observed at least ten times. The TCRdb record carries a much larger clone's protein, which differs from this DNA's translation at residue 13; a read error is the likely cause, and the protein listed here is the DNA translation. The gene calls are TRGV9 and TRGJP. The CDR3 is 15 residues long. CDR1 GITISATS and CDR2 ISYDGTV come from the germline V gene (reference sequence). CDR3 DNA sequence: TGTGCCTTGTGGGAGGTGCTTTTGGGCAAAAAAATCAGGGTATTT. Its translation is CALWEVLLGKKIRVF.

This clone came up many times. TCRdb's protein for this DNA is that of a much larger clone and differs from the translation at residue 3, likely a read error; the protein shown is the DNA translation. Different DNA sequences within this sample yield the same CDR3. This chain joins TRGV3 and TRGJ1 or TRGJ2. Germline V lookup: CDR1 VTNTFY, CDR2 YDVSTARD (reference sequence). This CDR3 region has 13 residues. The CDR3 loop reads CAPWDRRNYKKLF. CDR3 sequence (DNA): TGTGCCCCCTGGGACAGGCGTAATTATAAGAAACTCTTT.

The rearrangement links TRGV5 to TRGJP2. In the absence of a J gene in TCRdb, the DNA was matched to germline to assign it here. The germline gives CDR1 VINAFY, CDR2 YDVSNSKD. CDR3 length: 18 amino acids. The V and J ends lost 7 bases and 2 bases, in that order; junction bases with no gene match: 19. CDR3 region: CATCLMAASESSDWIKTF. The CDR3, as DNA: TGTGCCACCTGCCTTATGGCCGCATCGGAAAGTAGTGATTGGATCAAGACGTTT.